This is a list of T cell receptor beta chains from one sample in a study of shared clonotypes between healthy human individuals. The method was immunoSEQ multiplex PCR; TCRdb's version includes in-frame clones alone and lacks a portion of them. Of more than 2 million clones listed, roughly 94% are singletons. Sequenced input: naive CD4+ T cells sorted from blood. Every receptor here comes from a young man in good health. CDR3s include the opening cysteine and the closing phenylalanine or tryptophan. The D gene is left open where the match is weak. Where a row states a size, it is once, few, many or the class of an expanded clone; other rows omit it.

j_call d_call v_call clone_size cdr3_nt cdr3_aa
TRBJ1-2 NA TRBV29-1 NA TGCAGCGTTGCACAGGGACCCTATGGCTACACCTTC CSVAQGPYGYTF
TRBJ2-1 TRBD1 TRBV7-9 NA TGTGCCAGCAGCCCCGGGACAGGGATGTCCTACAATGAGCAGTTCTTC CASSPGTGMSYNEQFF
TRBJ2-1 NA TRBV27 once TGTGCCAGCAGCCCTGGGGGTGAGCAGTTCTTC CASSPGGEQFF
TRBJ2-1 TRBD2 TRBV11-2 NA TGTGCCAGCAGGTTTACTAGCGGGAGTTATAATGAGCAGTTCTTC CASRFTSGSYNEQFF
TRBJ2-1 TRBD2 TRBV7-2 NA TGTGCCAGCAGCTTAAGACTAGCGGGAGGGATTAATGAGCAGTTCTTC CASSLRLAGGINEQFF
TRBJ1-5 NA TRBV25-1 NA TGTGCCAGCAGTGAATCTGAGGGGGAAGTGTGCAATCAGCCCCAGCATTTT CASSESEGEVCNQPQHF
TRBJ2-7 NA TRBV2 NA TGTGCCAGCAGAAAGACAGTAAGCTCCTACGAGCAGTACTTC CASRKTVSSYEQYF
TRBJ1-4 NA TRBV29-1 once TGCAGCGTGGGGGACATTGGGGAAAAACTGTTTTTT CSVGDIGEKLFF
TRBJ1-4 NA TRBV29-1 NA TGCAGCGTTACAGGGTCCGCAACTAATGAAAAACTGTTTTTT CSVTGSATNEKLFF
TRBJ2-3 NA TRBV9 once TGTGCCAGCAGCGTAGGGGAGAGTAGACCGCCGACAGATACGCAGTATTTT CASSVGESRPPTDTQYF
TRBJ2-2 NA TRBV11-2 NA TGTGCCAGCAATCCGGAGTACACCGGGGAGCTGTTTTTT CASNPEYTGELFF
TRBJ1-3 NA TRBV6-5 NA TGTGCCAGCAGCGGCGACAGTAGCTCTGGAAACACCATATATTTT CASSGDSSSGNTIYF
TRBJ2-7 NA TRBV11-3 once TGTGCCAGCAGCTTAGATCCGCAGGCGCGACAGTACTTC CASSLDPQARQYF
TRBJ2-7 TRBD2 TRBV5-1 NA TGCGCCAGCAGCTTCCTGGGGGCGGGAGGGCGCTACGAGCAGTACTTC CASSFLGAGGRYEQYF
TRBJ2-3 NA TRBV2 NA TGTGCCAGCAGTGATCCCCCAGATACGCAGTATTTT CASSDPPDTQYF
TRBJ2-6 TRBD1 TRBV10-3 once TGTGCCATTGGGACAGGAACAAGCTCTGGGGCCAACGTCCTGACTTTC CAIGTGTSSGANVLTF
TRBJ1-5 NA TRBV19 NA TGTGCCAGTAGGGCCGGGGTCGGAAATCAGCCCCAGCATTTT CASRAGVGNQPQHF
TRBJ2-5 TRBD2 TRBV15 NA TGTGCCACCAGCAGGGGTCCGGGACTAGCGGGGATCCGTCTTCCAGAGACCCAGTACTTC CATSRGPGLAGIRLPETQYF
TRBJ1-3 NA TRBV5-6 NA TGTGCCAGCAGACAATACAGGGAAAGCTCTGGAAACACCATATATTTT CASRQYRESSGNTIYF
TRBJ2-4 NA TRBV19 NA TGTGCCAGTAGTACCAAAAACATTCAGTACTTC CASSTKNIQYF
TRBJ2-1 TRBD2 TRBV30 NA TGTGCCTGGAGTGCCCCGGGGGGGACCTACAATGAGCAGTTCTTC CAWSAPGGTYNEQFF
TRBJ2-3 NA TRBV6-6 NA TGTGCCAGCCGCGAATACCGCGATACGCAGTATTTT CASREYRDTQYF
TRBJ1-1 NA TRBV7-2 NA TGTGCCAGCAGCTCAGCGACAGGTTGGGGCACTGAAGCTTTCTTT CASSSATGWGTEAFF
TRBJ1-2 NA TRBV10-3 NA TGTGCCATCAGTTCCCCAACCGGGCAGGGCCGCTACACCTTC CAISSPTGQGRYTF
TRBJ1-3 NA TRBV28 NA TGTGCCAGCAGCTCATCGAACACCATATATTTT CASSSSNTIYF
TRBJ2-7 TRBD1 TRBV7-7 NA TGTGCTAGCAGCCGCGGGACAGGGGGGAAGAACGAGCAGTACTTC CASSRGTGGKNEQYF
TRBJ1-4 NA TRBV6-6 NA TGTGCCAGCAGTTACGGCGGAGAAAAACTGTTTTTT CASSYGGEKLFF
TRBJ2-7 NA TRBV11-3 NA TGTGCCAGCAGCCGAGACCGGGACAACTACGAGCAGTACTTC CASSRDRDNYEQYF
TRBJ2-4 NA TRBV19 NA TGTGCCAGTAGTACAGGGATAGGGGGCAAAAACATTCAGTACTTC CASSTGIGGKNIQYF
TRBJ1-4 TRBD1 TRBV19 NA TGTGCCAGTACCCGGGACAGTACGCAAGAAAAACTGTTTTTT CASTRDSTQEKLFF
TRBJ2-7 NA TRBV30 NA TGTGCCTGGAGTGTATCCAGCGGCCTTTACGAGCAGTACTTC CAWSVSSGLYEQYF
TRBJ2-3 NA TRBV11-2 NA TGTGCCAGCAGCTTACGGGGGCTCACAGATACGCAGTATTTT CASSLRGLTDTQYF
TRBJ2-7 NA TRBV5-1 NA TGCGCCAGCAGTTGGACACTAGGATCCTACGAGCAGTACTTC CASSWTLGSYEQYF
TRBJ2-1 NA TRBV5-4 NA TGTGCCAGCAGCTTTTCAACCACCGGAGAGCAGTTCTTC CASSFSTTGEQFF
TRBJ2-7 NA TRBV18 NA TGTGCCAGCTCACTTCCGGACAGTTCCTACGAGCAGTACTTC CASSLPDSSYEQYF
TRBJ1-2 NA TRBV10-3 few TGTGCCATCAGTGTCGAATCAGTGTTGTCCTACGGCTATGGCTACACCTTC CAISVESVLSYGYGYTF
TRBJ2-1 NA TRBV5-1 few TGCGCCAGCAGCATTAGTGATGAGCAGTTCTTC CASSISDEQFF
TRBJ1-2 NA TRBV27 NA TGTGCCAGCAGTTTATCGGCAGTGTCCGGTCAAGCCTATGGCTACACCTTC CASSLSAVSGQAYGYTF
TRBJ1-3 TRBD1 TRBV5-1 NA TGCGCCAGCAGCACGACAGGGACTGGAAACACCATATATTTT CASSTTGTGNTIYF
TRBJ1-2 TRBD1 TRBV28 NA TGTGCCAGCAAACAGGACAGGGTATATGGCTACACCTTC CASKQDRVYGYTF
TRBJ1-6 NA TRBV11-2 NA TGTGCCAGCAGCTTAACTTCTCCAAATTCACCCCTCCACTTT CASSLTSPNSPLHF
TRBJ2-7 TRBD1 TRBV29-1 NA TGCAGCGTTAGTCGGGACAGGGGGAGCGAGCAGTACTTC CSVSRDRGSEQYF